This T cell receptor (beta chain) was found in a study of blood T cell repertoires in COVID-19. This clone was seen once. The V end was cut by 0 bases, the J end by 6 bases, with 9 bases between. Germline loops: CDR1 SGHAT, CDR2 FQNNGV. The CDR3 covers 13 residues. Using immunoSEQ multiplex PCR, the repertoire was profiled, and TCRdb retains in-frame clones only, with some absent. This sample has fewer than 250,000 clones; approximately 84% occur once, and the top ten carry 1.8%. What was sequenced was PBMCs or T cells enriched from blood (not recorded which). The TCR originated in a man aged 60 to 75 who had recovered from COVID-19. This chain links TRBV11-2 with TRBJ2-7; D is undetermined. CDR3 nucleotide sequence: TGTGCCAGCAGCTTAGATCTGACGGGCGAGCAGTACTTC. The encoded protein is CASSLDLTGEQYF.